This T cell receptor (beta chain) comes out of a study of T cell responses to AZD1222 COVID-19 vaccine. General study findings and limits: Scientists sampled the repertoires only once the peak T cell response had passed. In a largely white British group with more females than males, clonal diversity was possibly underestimated. Just a handful of people given AZD1222 tested seropositive at baseline. Dominant CD4 TCR responses targeted spike regions 160-218 and 743-854.

Generated by immunoSEQ multiplex PCR, the TCRdb table keeps only in-frame clones and is missing some. The data hold approximately 77,000 clones, with 92% observed a single time. To note about this clone: Its antigen remains unknown.

This CDR3 is 17 amino acids long. Trimming stripped 6 bases from V and 7 bases from J, with 25 bases between. Germline V gene lookup returns CDR1 MDHEN and CDR2 SYDVKM. The receptor was derived from an adult in good health. The V gene is TRBV28, the J gene TRBJ1-5; D may be TRBD1 (6 bases). The sample here was peripheral blood, taken on day 0 of MenACWY control vaccination. This CDR3 reads CASRLPGSGGRRQPQHF. In DNA, the CDR3 is TGTGCCAGCAGACTCCCTGGATCGGGGGGCCGTAGGCAGCCCCAGCATTTT. The whole variable domain, filled in from reference TRBV28 and TRBJ1-5, reads DVKVTQSSRYLVKRTGEKVFLECVQDMDHENMFWYRQDPGLGLRLIYFSYDVKMKEKGDIPEGYSVSREKKERFSLILESASTNQTSMYLCASRLPGSGGRRQPQHFGDGTRLSIL.